A single T cell receptor beta chain is shown here with its context. What it binds is not known. The data originate from a study of post-analysis software for immune sequencing data. There are 14 residues in the CDR3. V lost 6 bases, J lost 2 bases, and 14 bases lay in between. Tagging with unique molecular identifiers was a feature of the TCR beta cDNA libraries. TCRdb independently ran MiXCR on the PCR reads; one entry per CDR3 protein. This table holds almost 700,000 distinct CDR3 sequences, approximately 59% found once. Overall study findings and caveats: Compared with controls, patients had more of roughly five TRBV segments, including TRBV5-6, TRBV5-1 and TRBV20-1.

V is TRBV12-3 or TRBV12-4 and J is TRBJ2-7; tentative D call: TRBD1 (6 bases). The TCR sequence derives from a girl aged 2 to 9 with multiple sclerosis. The sequenced sample was blood. The CDR3 nucleotides read TGTGCCAGCAGCAGGGGTGCGAGTACCTACGAGCAGTACTTC. Translating gives CASSRGASTYEQYF.